This TCR beta chain was captured by sequencing in a study of HIV-infected patients and healthy controls. This clonotype was observed many times. One entry per CDR3 protein, called by TCRdb with MiXCR from the 5' RACE reads. The sample gives about 70,000 distinct CDR3 sequences, about a sixth of which show up once; under 6.5% is in the top ten. V was trimmed by 8 bases and J by 4 bases, leaving 7 bases between them. The CDR3 is 11 residues long. Germline-derived CDR1 and CDR2 are ENHRY and SYGVKD. This sequence originates from a human donor in good health. The rearrangement uses TRBV10-3 and TRBJ2-3; D possibly corresponds to TRBD1 (5 bases). Material for sequencing was CD4+ T cells from blood. CDR3 DNA: TGTGCCATCGGGGCCGCAGATACGCAGTATTTT. Translated: CAIGAADTQYF.